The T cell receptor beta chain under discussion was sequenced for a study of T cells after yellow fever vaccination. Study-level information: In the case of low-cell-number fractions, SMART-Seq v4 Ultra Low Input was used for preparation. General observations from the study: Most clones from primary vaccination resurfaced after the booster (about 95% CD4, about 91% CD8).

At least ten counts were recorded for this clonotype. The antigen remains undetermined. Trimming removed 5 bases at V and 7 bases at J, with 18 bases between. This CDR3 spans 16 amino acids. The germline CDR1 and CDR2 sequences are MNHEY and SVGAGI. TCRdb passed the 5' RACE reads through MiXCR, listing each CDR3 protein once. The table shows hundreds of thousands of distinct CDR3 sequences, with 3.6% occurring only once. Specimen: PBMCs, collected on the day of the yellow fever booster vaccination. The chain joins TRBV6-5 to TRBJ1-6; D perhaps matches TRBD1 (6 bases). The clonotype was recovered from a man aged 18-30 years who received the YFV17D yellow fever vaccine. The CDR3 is CASSKQGLIENSPLHF. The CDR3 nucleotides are TGTGCCAGCAGTAAACAGGGTTTAATCGAGAATTCACCCCTCCACTTT.